A selection of T cell receptor beta chains follows, all from one sample in a study of T cell responses to AZD1222 COVID-19 vaccine. Only in-frame clones appear in the TCRdb table, and some are missing; sequencing was by immunoSEQ multiplex PCR. Among around 130,000 clones listed, over 90% were seen once. This sample comprised peripheral blood, obtained on day 0 of AZD1222 vaccination. The receptors originated from an adult in good health. The CDR3 runs from the conserved cysteine through the conserved F or W. D genes are given only for firm matches. Clone sizes are given selectively: once, few, many, or a class where the clone is expanded.

D: .; J: TRBJ1-2; size: .; length: 14; V: TRBV7-2; DNA: TGTGCCAGCAGGGAAGTGGGCAGTAGCTATGGCTACACCTTC; CDR3: CASREVGSSYGYTF
D: TRBD2; J: TRBJ2-5; size: .; length: 15; V: TRBV5-5; DNA: TGTGCCAGCATGCTAGGACTAGCGTTCCAAGAGACCCAGTACTTC; CDR3: CASMLGLAFQETQYF
D: .; J: TRBJ1-3; size: .; length: 14; V: TRBV6-2/TRBV6-3; DNA: .; CDR3: CASSSSDRVNTIYF
D: .; J: TRBJ2-7; size: .; length: 14; V: TRBV28; DNA: TGTGCCAGCAGGGATGGGGCTCAGCGCTACGAGCAGTACTTC; CDR3: CASRDGAQRYEQYF
D: .; J: TRBJ2-2; size: .; length: 15; V: TRBV3-1/TRBV3-2; DNA: TGTGCCAGCAGCCAAGTCTTGACGGACACCGGGGAGCTGTTTTTT; CDR3: CASSQVLTDTGELFF
D: TRBD1; J: TRBJ1-1; size: .; length: 13; V: TRBV28; DNA: TGTGCCAGCAGCCCGGCAGGGGGCCCTGAAGCTTTCTTT; CDR3: CASSPAGGPEAFF
D: TRBD2; J: TRBJ2-1; size: few; length: 19; V: TRBV7-2; DNA: TGTGCCAGCAGCTCACAAGGGGGACTAGCGGGCGGGACCGCGGGTGAGCAGTTCTTC; CDR3: CASSSQGGLAGGTAGEQFF
D: .; J: TRBJ1-5; size: .; length: 13; V: TRBV29-1; DNA: TGCAGCGTGGCCGAGGGTAGGGATCAGCCCCAGCATTTT; CDR3: CSVAEGRDQPQHF
D: .; J: TRBJ2-7; size: .; length: 14; V: TRBV6-2/TRBV6-3; DNA: TGTGCCAGCAGTTACTCTGGAGGGACCTACGAGCAGTACTTC; CDR3: CASSYSGGTYEQYF
D: TRBD1; J: TRBJ2-3; size: .; length: 15; V: TRBV30; DNA: TGTGCCTGCATAAGGGAGACACAGGGGCCAGATACGCAGTATTTT; CDR3: CACIRETQGPDTQYF
D: .; J: TRBJ2-3; size: .; length: 13; V: TRBV12-3/TRBV12-4; DNA: TGTGCCAGCACTGCATTGCGATATGATACGCAGTATTTT; CDR3: CASTALRYDTQYF
D: .; J: TRBJ2-2; size: .; length: 17; V: TRBV5-1; DNA: TGCGCCAGCAGCAAGGGGACCTCACCGGGTCCTACCGGGGAGCTGTTTTTT; CDR3: CASSKGTSPGPTGELFF
D: .; J: TRBJ1-4; size: few; length: 13; V: TRBV3-1/TRBV3-2; DNA: TGTGCCAGCAGCCAGTCCCAGGGGGAAAAACTGTTTTTT; CDR3: CASSQSQGEKLFF
D: .; J: TRBJ2-2; size: .; length: 13; V: TRBV7-6; DNA: TGTGCCAGCAGCTTAGGAGAGTCCGGGGAGCTGTTTTTT; CDR3: CASSLGESGELFF
D: .; J: TRBJ2-1; size: .; length: 17; V: TRBV4-3; DNA: TGCGCCAGCAGCCGACTGACGGATGGTTCAGACTACAATGAGCAGTTCTTC; CDR3: CASSRLTDGSDYNEQFF
D: TRBD1; J: TRBJ1-4; size: once; length: 14; V: TRBV6-6; DNA: TGTGCCAGCAGTTACGGACAGGGGGATGAAAAACTGTTTTTT; CDR3: CASSYGQGDEKLFF
D: .; J: TRBJ1-5; size: once; length: 15; V: TRBV6-5; DNA: TGTGCCAGCACCTCAGGGAGACAGGTGAGACAGCCCCAGCATTTT; CDR3: CASTSGRQVRQPQHF
D: .; J: TRBJ2-3; size: .; length: 15; V: TRBV5-5; DNA: TGTGCCAGCAGCTTGGTTCTGGGTACCACAGATACGCAGTATTTT; CDR3: CASSLVLGTTDTQYF
D: TRBD1; J: TRBJ1-2; size: few; length: 15; V: TRBV2; DNA: TGTGCCAGCAGCACCGGACAGGGGGAGTTTTATGGCTACACCTTC; CDR3: CASSTGQGEFYGYTF
D: TRBD1; J: TRBJ1-2; size: .; length: 13; V: TRBV2; DNA: TGTGCCAGCTCTAGGGACAGGGGTGATGGCTACACCTTC; CDR3: CASSRDRGDGYTF
D: TRBD1; J: TRBJ1-2; size: .; length: 15; V: TRBV6-5; DNA: TGTGCCAGCAGTTACTCGACAGGGCCTTGGGGTGGCTACACCTTC; CDR3: CASSYSTGPWGGYTF
D: .; J: TRBJ1-5; size: .; length: 18; V: TRBV5-1; DNA: TGCGCCAGCAGCTTGGAGCCTATACTCCCCAATAGCAATCAGCCCCAGCATTTT; CDR3: CASSLEPILPNSNQPQHF
D: TRBD1; J: TRBJ1-1; size: .; length: 12; V: TRBV6-5; DNA: TGTGCCAGCAGTCCCGAACAGGGGATGGCTTTCTTT; CDR3: CASSPEQGMAFF
D: .; J: TRBJ2-1; size: .; length: 16; V: TRBV18; DNA: TGTGCCAGCTCACCACCGGGGGGTCTGGGCGACAATGAGCAGTTCTTC; CDR3: CASSPPGGLGDNEQFF
D: .; J: TRBJ1-2; size: .; length: 14; V: TRBV5-1; DNA: TGCGCCAGCGGGAGAGAAGTTTTGGGCTATGGCTACACCTTC; CDR3: CASGREVLGYGYTF
D: .; J: TRBJ1-1; size: .; length: 12; V: TRBV29-1; DNA: TGCAGCGCCGGACCACAGGGTTCCGAAGCTTTCTTT; CDR3: CSAGPQGSEAFF
D: .; J: TRBJ1-1; size: .; length: 16; V: TRBV5-1; DNA: TGCGCCAGCAGCTTGTCTTGGGCAGGATTTGTTGGTGAAGCTTTCTTT; CDR3: CASSLSWAGFVGEAFF
D: .; J: TRBJ1-2; size: .; length: 19; V: TRBV5-1; DNA: TGCGCCAGCAGCTTGGAGTTGGGACCGGGGGCCTTAACTAACTATGGCTACACCTTC; CDR3: CASSLELGPGALTNYGYTF
D: .; J: TRBJ2-6; size: .; length: 18; V: TRBV11-2; DNA: TGTGCCAGCAGCTTACAATTGACAAGGACGTCTGGGGCCAACGTCCTGACTTTC; CDR3: CASSLQLTRTSGANVLTF